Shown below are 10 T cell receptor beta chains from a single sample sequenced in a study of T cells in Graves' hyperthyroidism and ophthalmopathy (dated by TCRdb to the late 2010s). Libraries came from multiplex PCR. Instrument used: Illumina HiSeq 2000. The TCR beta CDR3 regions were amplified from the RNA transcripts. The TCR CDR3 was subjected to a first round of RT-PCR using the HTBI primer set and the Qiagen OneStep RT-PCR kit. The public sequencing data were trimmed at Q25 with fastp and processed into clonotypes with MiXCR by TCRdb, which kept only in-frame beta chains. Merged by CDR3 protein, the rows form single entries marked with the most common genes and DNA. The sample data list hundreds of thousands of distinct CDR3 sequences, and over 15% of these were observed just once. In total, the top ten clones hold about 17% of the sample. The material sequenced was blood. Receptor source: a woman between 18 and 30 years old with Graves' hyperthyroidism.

The CDR3 sequence: CASSELGQEETQYF. The CDR3 DNA sequence: TGTGCCAGCAGTGAATTGGGCCAGGAAGAGACCCAGTACTTC. This rearrangement joins TRBV25-1 to TRBJ2-5, with D hard to call. CDR1 and CDR2 from the germline V gene are MGHDK and SYGVNS. The CDR3 runs 14 residues. V was cut by 1 base and J by 3 bases, with 9 bases left in between.

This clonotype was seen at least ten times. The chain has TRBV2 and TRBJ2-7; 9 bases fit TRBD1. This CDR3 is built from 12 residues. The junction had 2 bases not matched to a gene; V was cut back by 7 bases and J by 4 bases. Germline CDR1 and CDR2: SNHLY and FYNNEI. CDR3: CASKQGAYEQYF. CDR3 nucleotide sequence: TGTGCCAGCAAACAGGGGGCATACGAGCAGTACTTC.

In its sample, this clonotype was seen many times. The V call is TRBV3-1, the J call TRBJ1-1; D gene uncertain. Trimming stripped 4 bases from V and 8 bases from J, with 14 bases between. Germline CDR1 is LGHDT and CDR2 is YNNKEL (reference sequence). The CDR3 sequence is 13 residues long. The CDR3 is CASSPSGRSEAFF. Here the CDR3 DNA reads TGTGCCAGCAGCCCATCTGGTAGGTCCGAAGCTTTCTTT.

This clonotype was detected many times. CDR3 loop: CASKRDTGLAETQYF. The CDR3 nucleotides read TGTGCCAGCAAGCGAGACACCGGGCTGGCAGAGACCCAGTACTTC. This sequence joins TRBV5-4 and TRBJ2-5; D remains unclear. V lost 6 bases, J lost 4 bases, and 19 bases lay in between. Germline CDR1 is SGHNT and CDR2 is YYREEE (reference sequence). This CDR3 contains 15 residues.

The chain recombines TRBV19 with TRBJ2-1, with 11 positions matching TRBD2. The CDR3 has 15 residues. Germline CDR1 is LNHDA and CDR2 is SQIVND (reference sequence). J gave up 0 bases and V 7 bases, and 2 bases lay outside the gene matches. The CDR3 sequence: CASKTSGSSYNEQFF. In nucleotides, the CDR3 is TGTGCCAGTAAAACTAGCGGGAGCTCCTACAATGAGCAGTTCTTC.

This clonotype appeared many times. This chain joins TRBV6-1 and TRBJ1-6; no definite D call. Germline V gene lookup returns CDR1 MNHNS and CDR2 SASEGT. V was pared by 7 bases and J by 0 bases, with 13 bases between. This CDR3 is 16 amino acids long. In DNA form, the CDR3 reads TGTGCCAGCACCAACGGTGAGGGCTCCTATAATTCACCCCTCCACTTT. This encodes CASTNGEGSYNSPLHF.

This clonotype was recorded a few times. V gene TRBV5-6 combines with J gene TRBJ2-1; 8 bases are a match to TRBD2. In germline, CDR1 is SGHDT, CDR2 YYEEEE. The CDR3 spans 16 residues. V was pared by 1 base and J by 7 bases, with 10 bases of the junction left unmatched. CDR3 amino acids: CASSLSPGSGINEQFF. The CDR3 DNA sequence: TGTGCCAGCAGCTTGTCCCCTGGTAGCGGGATTAATGAGCAGTTCTTC.

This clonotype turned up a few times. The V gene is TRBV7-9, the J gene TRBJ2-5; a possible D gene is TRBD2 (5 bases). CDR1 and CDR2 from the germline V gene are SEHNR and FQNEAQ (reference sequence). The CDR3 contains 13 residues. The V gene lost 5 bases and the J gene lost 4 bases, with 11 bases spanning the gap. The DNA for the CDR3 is TGTGCCAGCAGCGTGGTGGCGGGAGAGACCCAGTACTTC. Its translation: CASSVVAGETQYF.

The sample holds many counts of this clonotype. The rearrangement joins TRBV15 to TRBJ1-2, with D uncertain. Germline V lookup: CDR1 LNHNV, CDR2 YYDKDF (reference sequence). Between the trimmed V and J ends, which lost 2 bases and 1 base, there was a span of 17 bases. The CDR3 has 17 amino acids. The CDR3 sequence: CATSRRLTVALNYGYTF. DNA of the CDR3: TGTGCCACCAGCAGACGCCTAACAGTCGCCCTTAACTATGGCTACACCTTC.

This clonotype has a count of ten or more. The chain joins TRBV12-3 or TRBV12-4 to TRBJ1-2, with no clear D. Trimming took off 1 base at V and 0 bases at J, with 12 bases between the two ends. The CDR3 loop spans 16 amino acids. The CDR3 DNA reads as TGTGCCAGCAGTTTAGTACGACAACCACCTAACTATGGCTACACCTTC. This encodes CASSLVRQPPNYGYTF.